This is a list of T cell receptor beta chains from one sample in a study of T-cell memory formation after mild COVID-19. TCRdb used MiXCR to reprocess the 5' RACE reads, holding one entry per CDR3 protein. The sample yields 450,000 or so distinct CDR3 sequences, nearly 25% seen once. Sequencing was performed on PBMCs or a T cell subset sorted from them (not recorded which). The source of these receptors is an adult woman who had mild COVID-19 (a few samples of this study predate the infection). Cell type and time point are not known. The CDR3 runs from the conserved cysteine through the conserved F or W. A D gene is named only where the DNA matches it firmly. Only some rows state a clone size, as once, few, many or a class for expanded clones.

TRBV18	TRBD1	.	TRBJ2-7	CASGQGFHEQYF	TGTGCCAGCGGACAGGGTTTCCACGAGCAGTACTTC
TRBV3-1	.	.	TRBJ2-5	CASSQEQGSETRYF	TGTGCCAGCAGCCAGGAACAGGGTTCAGAGACCCGGTACTTC
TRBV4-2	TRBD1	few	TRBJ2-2	CASGGQGVNTGELFF	TGTGCCAGCGGCGGGCAGGGGGTGAACACCGGGGAGCTGTTTTTT
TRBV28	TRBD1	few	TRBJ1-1	CASSLLGGKGTEAFF	TGTGCCAGCAGTTTATTAGGGGGCAAGGGCACTGAAGCTTTCTTT
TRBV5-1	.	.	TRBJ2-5	CASSLVASGEETQYF	TGCGCCAGCAGCTTGGTAGCGTCAGGGGAAGAGACCCAGTACTTC
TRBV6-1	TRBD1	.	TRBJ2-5	CASSTGGWETQYF	TGTGCCAGCAGTACAGGGGGCTGGGAGACCCAGTACTTC
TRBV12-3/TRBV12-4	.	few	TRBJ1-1	CASSFRGSDTEAFF	TGTGCCAGCAGTTTCAGGGGAAGCGACACTGAAGCTTTCTTT
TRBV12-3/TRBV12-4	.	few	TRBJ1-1	CASRLPGTRNTEAFF	TGTGCCAGCAGACTCCCCGGGACGCGGAACACTGAAGCTTTCTTT
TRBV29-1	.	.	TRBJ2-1	CSVEAGSSYNEQFF	TGCAGCGTTGAGGCGGGGAGCTCCTACAATGAGCAGTTCTTC
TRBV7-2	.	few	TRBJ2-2	CASSLRRDKNTGELFF	TGTGCCAGCAGCCTCCGCCGGGACAAGAACACCGGGGAGCTGTTTTTT
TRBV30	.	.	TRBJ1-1	CAWSRGRMNTEAFF	TGTGCCTGGAGTAGAGGGCGTATGAACACTGAAGCTTTCTTT
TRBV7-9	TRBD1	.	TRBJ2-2	CASTPGRGRLTGELFF	TGTGCCAGCACCCCCGGAAGGGGGCGCCTCACCGGGGAGCTGTTTTTT
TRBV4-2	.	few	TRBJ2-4	CASSHGDPLDIQYF	TGTGCCAGCAGCCATGGGGACCCACTAGACATTCAGTACTTC
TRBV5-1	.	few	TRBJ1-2	CASSPIAGLYGYTF	TGCGCCAGCAGCCCGATCGCCGGGCTCTATGGCTACACCTTC
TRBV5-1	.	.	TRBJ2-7	CASSLGGPRSYEQYF	TGCGCCAGCAGCTTGGGCGGGCCCCGCTCCTACGAGCAGTACTTC
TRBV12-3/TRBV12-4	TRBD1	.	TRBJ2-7	CASSWGQGLYEQYF	TGTGCCAGCAGTTGGGGACAGGGGCTCTACGAGCAGTACTTC
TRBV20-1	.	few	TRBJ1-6	CSARDLAKTSPLHF	TGCAGTGCTAGAGATCTTGCAAAGACCTCACCCCTCCACTTT
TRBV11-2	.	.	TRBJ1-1	CASRSSTTGNTEAFF	TGTGCCAGCAGATCATCCACAACAGGGAACACTGAAGCTTTCTTT
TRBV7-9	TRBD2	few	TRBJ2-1	CAGRLAGYNEQFF	TGTGCCGGTCGACTAGCGGGGTACAATGAGCAGTTCTTC
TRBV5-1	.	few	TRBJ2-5	CASSRERPGETQYF	TGCGCCAGCAGCCGGGAACGGCCAGGAGAGACCCAGTACTTC
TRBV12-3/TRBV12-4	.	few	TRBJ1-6	CASSERGLGNSPLHF	TGTGCCAGCAGTGAGCGAGGACTTGGAAATTCACCCCTCCACTTT
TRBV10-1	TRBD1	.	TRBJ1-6	CASKLQGSHNSPLHF	TGCGCCAGCAAACTACAGGGGTCCCATAATTCACCCCTCCACTTT
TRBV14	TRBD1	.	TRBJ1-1	CASSQEGQGANTEAFF	TGTGCCAGCAGCCAAGAAGGGCAGGGGGCGAACACTGAAGCTTTCTTT
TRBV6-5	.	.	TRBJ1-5	CASSYSFGINQPQHF	TGTGCCAGCAGTTACTCCTTCGGGATAAATCAGCCCCAGCATTTT
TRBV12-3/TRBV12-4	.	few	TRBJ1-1	CASSNSGDFGAFF	TGTGCCAGCAGCAACTCAGGAGATTTTGGAGCTTTCTTT
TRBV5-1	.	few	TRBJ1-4	CASAPGSSRDGGEKLFF	TGCGCCAGCGCCCCGGGGTCCAGTAGGGATGGCGGTGAAAAACTGTTTTTT
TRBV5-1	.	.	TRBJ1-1	CASSFDTAGTEAFF	TGCGCCAGCAGCTTCGATACCGCGGGCACTGAAGCTTTCTTT
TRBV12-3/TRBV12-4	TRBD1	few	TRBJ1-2	CASSISGRDRGTEGYTF	TGTGCCAGCAGTATTAGCGGGAGGGACAGGGGGACCGAGGGCTACACCTTC
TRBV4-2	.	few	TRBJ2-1	CASSQALRSNNEQFF	TGTGCCAGCAGCCAAGCTCTCCGGTCGAACAATGAGCAGTTCTTC
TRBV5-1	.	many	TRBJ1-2	CASSSGADYGYTF	TGCGCCAGCAGCTCCGGGGCGGATTATGGCTACACCTTC
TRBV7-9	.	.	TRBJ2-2	CASSLGFSSANTGELFF	TGTGCCAGCAGCTTAGGCTTTTCTAGCGCCAACACCGGGGAGCTGTTTTTT
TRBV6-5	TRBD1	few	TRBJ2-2	CASSSPRTGEPGGLFF	TGTGCCAGCAGTTCCCCCCGGACAGGGGAGCCAGGTGGACTGTTTTTT
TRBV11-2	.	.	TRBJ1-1	CASSPGFAEAFF	TGTGCCAGCAGCCCAGGGTTTGCTGAAGCTTTCTTT
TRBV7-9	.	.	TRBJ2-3	CASSSTRGSSTDTQYF	TGTGCCAGCAGCTCGACCCGGGGGTCGAGCACAGATACGCAGTATTTT
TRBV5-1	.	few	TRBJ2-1	CASSFWTENNEQFF	TGCGCCAGCAGCTTCTGGACAGAAAACAATGAGCAGTTCTTC
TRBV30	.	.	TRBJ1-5	CAWSVGYSGNQPQHF	TGTGCCTGGAGTGTAGGGTACAGCGGCAATCAGCCCCAGCATTTT
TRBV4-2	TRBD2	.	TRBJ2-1	CASSPLAGGLHNEQFF	TGTGCCAGCAGCCCGTTAGCGGGGGGGCTCCATAATGAGCAGTTCTTC
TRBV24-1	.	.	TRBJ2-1	CATSDLVTREQFF	TGTGCCACCAGTGATTTGGTGACACGGGAGCAGTTCTTC
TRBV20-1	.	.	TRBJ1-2	CSAREEGDGYTF	TGCAGTGCTAGAGAAGAGGGAGATGGCTACACCTTC
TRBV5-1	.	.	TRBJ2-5	CASRVAGFQETQYF	TGCGCCAGCAGAGTAGCCGGGTTCCAAGAGACCCAGTACTTC
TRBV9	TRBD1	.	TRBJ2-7	CASSVGQGVGYEQYF	TGTGCCAGCAGCGTAGGGCAGGGGGTCGGTTACGAGCAGTACTTC
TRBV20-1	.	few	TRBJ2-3	CSALYGDTQYF	TGCAGTGCTCTTTACGGCGATACGCAGTATTTT
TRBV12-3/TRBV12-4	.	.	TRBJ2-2	CASRGLTNTGELFF	TGTGCCAGCAGAGGACTAACTAACACCGGGGAGCTGTTTTTT
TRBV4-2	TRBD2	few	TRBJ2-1	CASSQDPSGGNNEQFF	TGTGCCAGCAGCCAAGACCCTAGCGGGGGGAACAATGAGCAGTTCTTC
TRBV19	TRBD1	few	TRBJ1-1	CASRPGQGFSAFF	TGTGCCAGTAGACCGGGACAGGGTTTTTCTGCTTTCTTT
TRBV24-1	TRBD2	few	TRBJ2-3	CATSDFLAGNTQYF	TGTGCCACCAGTGATTTCCTAGCGGGAAATACGCAGTATTTT
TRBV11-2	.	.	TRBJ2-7	CASSRVGSASYEQYF	TGTGCCAGCAGCCGAGTCGGTAGCGCGTCCTACGAGCAGTACTTC
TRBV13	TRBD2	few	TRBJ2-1	CASSALAGGPRDEQFF	TGTGCCAGCAGCGCGCTAGCGGGAGGGCCTAGGGATGAGCAGTTCTTC
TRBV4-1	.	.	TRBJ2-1	CASSQDTQRRIRSYNEQFF	TGCGCCAGCAGCCAAGATACCCAGAGGCGAATTCGTTCCTACAATGAGCAGTTCTTC
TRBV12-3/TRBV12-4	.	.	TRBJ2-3	CASSYEQESTDTQYF	TGTGCCAGCAGTTATGAGCAGGAGAGCACAGATACGCAGTATTTT
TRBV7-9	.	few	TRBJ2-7	CASEGIRAPYEQYF	TGTGCCAGCGAAGGGATTAGAGCTCCCTACGAGCAGTACTTC
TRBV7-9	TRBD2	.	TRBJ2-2	CGGGATDGELFF	TGTGGGGGGGGAGCGACCGACGGGGAGCTGTTTTTT
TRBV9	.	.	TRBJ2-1	CASSIRARASNEQFF	TGTGCCAGCAGCATACGGGCTAGAGCTTCGAATGAGCAGTTCTTC
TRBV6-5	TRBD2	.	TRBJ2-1	CASSYLSGRFGTEQFF	TGTGCCAGCAGTTATCTCAGCGGGAGGTTCGGTACTGAGCAGTTCTTC
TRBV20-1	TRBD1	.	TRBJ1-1	CSAEQGGPEAFF	TGCAGTGCAGAACAGGGGGGTCCTGAAGCTTTCTTT
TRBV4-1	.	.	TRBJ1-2	CASSQDGPRGPNYGYTF	TGCGCCAGCAGCCAAGATGGACCTAGGGGCCCTAACTATGGCTACACCTTC
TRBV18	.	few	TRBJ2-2	CASSPQPGNTGELFF	TGTGCCAGCTCACCCCAGCCAGGGAACACCGGGGAGCTGTTTTTT